The 30 T cell receptor beta chains presented below share a single source sample, sequenced in a study of blood T cell repertoires in COVID-19. TCRdb's copy holds only in-frame clones and misses some; the assay was immunoSEQ multiplex PCR. The sample lists more than 300,000 clones; about 91% were seen once. Material: peripheral blood. Receptors were obtained from a woman aged 30 to 39 with COVID-19, enrolled during active disease.

In DNA form, the CDR3 reads TGTGCCAGCAGTTTAAGGACAGCGCCCAGGGGCACAGATACGCAGTATTTT. Translation: CASSLRTAPRGTDTQYF. V gene TRBV27 combines with J gene TRBJ2-3; tentatively, D is TRBD1 (6 bases). The CDR3 has 17 residues. Trimming left V 2 bases short and J 1 base short, with 16 bases between. The germline V gene encodes CDR1 MNHEY and CDR2 SMNVEV (reference sequence).

This chain uses TRBV6-5 with TRBJ1-2, with a weak D call TRBD1 (5 bases). The germline CDR1 and CDR2 sequences are MNHEY and SVGAGI. V shed 7 bases and J shed 8 bases, with 20 bases lying between them. There are 14 residues in the CDR3. The CDR3 sequence is CASTPGAGSDGYTF. The CDR3, as DNA: TGTGCCAGCACCCCTGGTGCAGGGTCGGACGGCTACACCTTC.

The CDR3 nucleotides read TGCGCCAGCAGCCGACAGGCCCTAGCCAAAAACATTCAGTACTTC. Its protein is CASSRQALAKNIQYF. This sequence joins TRBV4-1 and TRBJ2-4, with a weak D call TRBD1 (6 bases). V lost 4 bases and J 0 bases, leaving 10 bases between the germline ends. Per the germline V gene, CDR1 is MGHRA and CDR2 is YSYEKL. The CDR3 covers 15 residues.

This sequence joins TRBV6-6 and TRBJ1-1, with D possibly being TRBD1 (6 bases). Germline CDR1 is MNHNY and CDR2 is SVGAGI (reference sequence). This CDR3 is 14 amino acids long. The V gene lost 4 bases and the J gene lost 4 bases, with 13 bases spanning the gap. The CDR3 DNA reads as TGTGCCAGCAGTTTCACAGGGAGCGCCACTGAAGCTTTCTTT. It encodes CASSFTGSATEAFF.

The rearrangement links TRBV19 to TRBJ2-1, with a weak D call TRBD1 (6 bases). This CDR3 region has 15 residues. V lost 3 bases to trimming and J lost 8 bases, with 17 bases between them. The germline V gene has CDR1 LNHDA and CDR2 SQIVND (reference sequence). The CDR3 reads CASSMRWGPFDEQFF. The CDR3 DNA reads as TGTGCCAGTAGTATGCGTTGGGGGCCCTTCGATGAGCAGTTCTTC.

This clone was picked up one time. The CDR3 DNA sequence: TGTGCCAGCAGCCCCGGGACAGCGAACACTGAAGCTTTCTTT. Its protein product is CASSPGTANTEAFF. This rearrangement joins TRBV7-9 to TRBJ1-1; 7 nucleotides agree with TRBD1. The CDR3 runs to 14 residues. Trimming took 5 bases from V and 1 from J; bases not matched to a gene: 4. CDR1 is SEHNR, CDR2 FQNEAQ, per germline (reference sequence). Full variable domain (remainder filled in from reference TRBV7-9 and TRBJ1-1): DTGVSQNPRHKITKRGQNVTFRCDPISEHNRLYWYRQTLGQGPEFLTYFQNEAQLEKSRLLSDRFSAERPKGSFSTLEIQRTEQGDSAMYLCASSPGTANTEAFFGQGTRLTVV.

This sequence joins TRBV29-1 and TRBJ2-1; D remains unclear. From germline, CDR1 is SQVTM and CDR2 ANQGSEA. The CDR3 covers 13 residues. V was shortened by 4 bases and J by 0 bases, with 7 bases between the two germline ends. For the CDR3, the DNA is TGCAGCGTTGGCGGAATCTCCTACAATGAGCAGTTCTTC. Residues: CSVGGISYNEQFF.

This clone showed up just once. Other DNA variants within this sample encode the same CDR3. The chain carries TRBV6-5 and TRBJ1-1; no reliable D call. V lost 3 bases to trimming and J lost 8 bases, with 7 bases between them. From germline, CDR1 is MNHEY and CDR2 SVGAGI. This CDR3 contains 11 residues. The CDR3 protein is CASSYRGEAFF. The CDR3 bases are TGTGCCAGCAGTTATCGGGGAGAAGCTTTCTTT.

The rearrangement uses TRBV19 and TRBJ2-1, with TRBD2 identical over 7 bases. Unmatched junction bases numbered 3, after V lost 7 bases and J lost 9 bases. Germline V gene data show CDR1 as LNHDA and CDR2 as SQIVND (reference sequence). The CDR3 runs 11 residues. In DNA form, the CDR3 reads TGTGCCAGTAACTCGGGAGGTGAGCAGTTCTTC. This gives the protein CASNSGGEQFF.

The chain employs TRBV5-6 and TRBJ1-2; D not certain. With 2 bases removed from V and 9 bases from J, the gap between germline ends came to 5 bases. The germline CDR1 and CDR2 sequences are SGHDT and YYEEEE. The CDR3 runs to 10 residues. CDR3 sequence (DNA): TGTGCCAGCAGCTTCAGGCGCTACACCTTC. Its protein is CASSFRRYTF.

The chain combines TRBV4-1 with TRBJ1-6; D is unclear. CDR1 is MGHRA, CDR2 YSYEKL, per germline. The CDR3 is 15 residues long. V dropped 0 bases and J dropped 4 bases, with 7 bases sitting between them. CDR3 in DNA: TGCGCCAGCAGCCAAGAGGGCCCTTATAATTCACCCCTCCACTTT. This translates into CASSQEGPYNSPLHF.

CDR3 region: CASSLTIGDEQFF. CDR3 nucleotides: TGTGCCAGCAGCTTGACGATCGGAGATGAGCAGTTCTTC. The J gene is TRBJ2-1, the V gene TRBV7-3; D not resolved. Germline V gives CDR1 SGHTA, CDR2 FQGTGA. The CDR3 extends over 13 amino acids. The germline V and J ends were trimmed by 3 bases and 8 bases, with 11 bases remaining between them.

This chain connects TRBV5-1 to TRBJ1-1; TRBD1 agrees at 8 bases. V lost 4 bases, J lost 0 bases, and 11 bases stayed unmatched. There are 17 residues in the CDR3. Germline V gives CDR1 SGHRS, CDR2 YFSETQ. DNA for the CDR3: TGCGCCAGCAGCATCGGACAGGGAAGGGGTATGAACACTGAAGCTTTCTTT. This sequence encodes CASSIGQGRGMNTEAFF.

This clone has just one count. The J gene is TRBJ2-3, the V gene TRBV7-6; 10 nucleotides align to TRBD1. CDR1 is SGHVS, CDR2 FNYEAQ, per germline. After removal of 5 bases from V and 2 bases from J, the junction contained 10 bases not matched to a gene. The CDR3 totals 17 residues. The CDR3 reads CASSETPGQGHTDTQYF. Here the CDR3 DNA reads TGTGCCAGCAGCGAGACACCGGGACAGGGGCACACAGATACGCAGTATTTT.

With regard to this clone: This could be a read error, since a much larger clone is one nucleotide away. The chain has TRBV2 and TRBJ1-2; D ambiguous. Germline V gene sequence: CDR1 SNHLY, CDR2 FYNNEI. The length of the CDR3 is 12 residues. Trimming removed 6 bases from V and 4 bases from J, with 9 bases in between. The CDR3 protein is CASSARSYGYTF. CDR3 sequence (DNA): TGTGCCAGCAGCGCCCGGAGCTATGGCTACACCTTC.

In DNA form, the CDR3 reads TGTGCCAGCAGGAAAACCGGGACAGTGAACACTGAAGCTTTCTTT. It specifies CASRKTGTVNTEAFF. The V gene is TRBV6-5, the J gene TRBJ1-1, with 7 bases aligning to TRBD1. The trim removed 6 bases at V and 0 bases at J, leaving 7 bases unmatched. The CDR3 contains 15 residues. CDR1 and CDR2 from the germline V gene are MNHEY and SVGAGI.

This chain links TRBV7-2 with TRBJ1-5, with D tentatively TRBD1 (5 bases). This CDR3 contains 14 residues. The V end lost 0 bases, the J end lost 6 bases, and 9 bases lay between the germline ends. CDR1 is SGHTA and CDR2 is FQGNSA in the germline V gene. Here the CDR3 DNA reads TGTGCCAGCAGCTTAGCGGCCGGGGGTCAGCCCCAGCATTTT. Translating it yields CASSLAAGGQPQHF.

J is TRBJ2-3 and V is TRBV2, with 7 bases aligning to TRBD2. This CDR3 is 14 amino acids long. Unmatched junction bases numbered 8, after V lost 3 bases and J lost 8 bases. The germline CDR1 and CDR2 sequences are SNHLY and FYNNEI. As DNA, the CDR3 is TGTGCCAGCAGTGAGGGTTCCACGGGGGGTACGCAGTATTTT. Translation: CASSEGSTGGTQYF.

The chain links TRBV29-1 to TRBJ1-4; 7 bases are shared with TRBD1. The ends lost 5 bases at V and 5 bases at J; junction bases unmatched: 8. The V gene's germline CDR1 is SQVTM and CDR2 ANQGSEA. The CDR3 length is 14 residues. CDR3 loop: CSVTRTGKNEKLFF. The CDR3 DNA follows: TGCAGCGTTACCCGGACAGGCAAGAATGAAAAACTGTTTTTT.

V usage is TRBV7-9 and J usage is TRBJ1-1; the D is unclear. Germline V gene data show CDR1 as SEHNR and CDR2 as FQNEAQ (reference sequence). This CDR3 contains 13 residues. V lost 6 bases and J 3 bases, leaving 11 bases between the germline ends. The CDR3 DNA is TGTGCCAGCAGATCAGCGAGGCACACTGAAGCTTTCTTT. Its protein is CASRSARHTEAFF.

The chain carries TRBV28 and TRBJ1-1, with 7 nucleotides matching TRBD1. Germline CDR1 reads MDHEN; CDR2 reads SYDVKM. The CDR3 totals 13 residues. V was pared by 6 bases and J by 4 bases, with 5 bases of the junction left unmatched. The CDR3 loop is CASSQGTVTEAFF. The CDR3 region has the DNA TGTGCCAGCAGCCAGGGGACAGTCACTGAAGCTTTCTTT.

A single count supports this clone. The rearrangement joins TRBV6-5 to TRBJ1-5; D not certain. Trimming removed 0 bases at V and 9 bases at J, with 12 bases between. Germline CDR1 is MNHEY and CDR2 is SVGAGI. This CDR3 spans 14 amino acids. The CDR3 DNA sequence: TGTGCCAGCAGTTACTCGTCGGTAAGATGGCCCCAGCATTTT. Translated, it gives CASSYSSVRWPQHF.

V and J are TRBV18 and TRBJ1-3; TRBD1 matches 9 bases. The germline V gene has CDR1 KGHSH and CDR2 LQKENI. Trimming cost V 2 bases and J 0 bases; bases outside gene matches: 5. The CDR3 consists of 17 residues. CDR3 protein: CASSPTGTGRSGNTIYF. CDR3 sequence (DNA): TGTGCCAGCTCACCAACCGGGACAGGGCGCTCTGGAAACACCATATATTTT.

V is TRBV11-2 and J is TRBJ1-2; a weak D match, TRBD1 (6 bases). Germline-derived CDR1 and CDR2 are SGHAT and FQNNGV. Trimming took off 5 bases at V and 4 bases at J, with 14 bases between the two ends. CDR3 length: 14 residues. The CDR3 nucleotides are TGTGCCAGCAGCCCGCTCTGGGGGCCCTATGGCTACACCTTC. Protein product: CASSPLWGPYGYTF.

The chain has TRBV12-3 or TRBV12-4 and TRBJ1-1; 7 nucleotides line up with TRBD1. The junction had 7 bases not matched to a gene; V was cut back by 10 bases and J by 5 bases. The CDR3 has 12 residues. DNA of the CDR3: TGTGCCACCAACAGGGGTTTTACTGAAGCTTTCTTT. Translated: CATNRGFTEAFF.

V and J are TRBV2 and TRBJ1-2, with D perhaps TRBD1 (6 bases). V lost 7 bases, J lost 4 bases, and 19 bases lay in between. Germline loops: CDR1 SNHLY, CDR2 FYNNEI. The CDR3 is 15 amino acids. The DNA of the CDR3 is TGTGCCAGCACCATGAGGGTGATAGGGGGCTATGGCTACACCTTC. Translating it yields CASTMRVIGGYGYTF.

The V gene is TRBV4-1, the J gene TRBJ2-7, with D maybe TRBD2 (5 bases). The germline V gene encodes CDR1 MGHRA and CDR2 YSYEKL. Trimming removed 4 bases from V and 0 bases from J, with 7 bases in between. The CDR3 covers 13 residues. The CDR3 DNA sequence: TGCGCCAGCAGCCCGGGGAGCTCCTACGAGCAGTACTTC. Translation gives CASSPGSSYEQYF.

The chain carries TRBV2 and TRBJ1-4; possible D gene TRBD1, 5 bases. Trimming left V 5 bases short and J 2 bases short, with 15 bases between. CDR1 SNHLY and CDR2 FYNNEI come from the germline V gene. The CDR3 consists of 16 residues. CDR3 DNA: TGTGCCAGCAGTTTGGGACTATTAGCGACTAATGAAAAACTGTTTTTT. Its protein is CASSLGLLATNEKLFF.

V usage is TRBV5-1 and J usage is TRBJ2-7; 9 nucleotides line up with TRBD1. The CDR3 has 18 residues. The V gene's germline CDR1 is SGHRS and CDR2 YFSETQ. Trimming took 5 bases from V and 2 from J; bases not matched to a gene: 17. The DNA for the CDR3 is TGCGCCAGCAGTTCCCGGGACAGGGTAAAAAATCCCCCCTACGAGCAGTACGTC. It is translated as CASSSRDRVKNPPYEQYV.

V and J are TRBV5-8 and TRBJ1-4; 9 bases are a match to TRBD1. From germline, CDR1 is SGHTS and CDR2 YDEGEE. This CDR3 comprises 17 residues. V gave up 4 bases and J gave up 0 bases; unmatched junction bases: 7. The CDR3 DNA sequence: TGTGCCAGCAGCCCCGGGACAGGGTTTTCAACTAATGAAAAACTGTTTTTT. This codes for CASSPGTGFSTNEKLFF.